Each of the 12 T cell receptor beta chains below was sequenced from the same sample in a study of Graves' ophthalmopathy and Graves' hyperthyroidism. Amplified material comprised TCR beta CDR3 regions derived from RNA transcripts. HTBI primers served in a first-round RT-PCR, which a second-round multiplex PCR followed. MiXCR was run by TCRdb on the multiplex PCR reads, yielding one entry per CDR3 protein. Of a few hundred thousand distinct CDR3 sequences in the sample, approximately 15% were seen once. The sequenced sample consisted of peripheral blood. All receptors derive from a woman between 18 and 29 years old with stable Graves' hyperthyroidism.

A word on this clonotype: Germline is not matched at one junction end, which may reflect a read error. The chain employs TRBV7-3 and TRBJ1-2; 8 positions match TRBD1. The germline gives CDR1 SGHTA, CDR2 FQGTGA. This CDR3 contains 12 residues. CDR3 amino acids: CASREAPGTGCF. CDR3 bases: TGTGCCAGCCGTGAAGCTCCGGGGACAGGATGCTTC. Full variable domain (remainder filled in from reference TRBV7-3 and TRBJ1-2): GAGVSQTPSNKVTEKGKYVELRCDPISGHTALYWYRQSLGQGPEFLIYFQGTGAADDSGLPNDRFFAVRPEGSVSTLKIQRTERGDSAVYLCASREAPGTGCFGSGTRLTVV.

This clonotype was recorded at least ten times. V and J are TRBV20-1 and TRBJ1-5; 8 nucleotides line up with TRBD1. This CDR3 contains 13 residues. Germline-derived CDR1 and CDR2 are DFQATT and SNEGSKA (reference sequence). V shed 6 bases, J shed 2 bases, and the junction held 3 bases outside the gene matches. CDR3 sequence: CSAGQGGNQPQHF. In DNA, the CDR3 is TGCAGTGCCGGACAGGGTGGCAATCAGCCCCAGCATTTT.

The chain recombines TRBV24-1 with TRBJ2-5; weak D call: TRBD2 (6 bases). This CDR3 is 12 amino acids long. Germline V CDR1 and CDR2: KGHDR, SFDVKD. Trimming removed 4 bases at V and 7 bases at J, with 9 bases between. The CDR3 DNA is TGTGCCACCAGTGACACAGCGGGGACCCAGTACTTC. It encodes CATSDTAGTQYF.

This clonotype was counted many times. CDR3 bases: TGTGCCAGCAGCCTGGGCCCGCCGAGTGACTACACCTTC. Translated: CASSLGPPSDYTF. The V and J genes are TRBV12-3 or TRBV12-4 and TRBJ1-2; D is ambiguous. With 6 bases removed from V and 10 bases from J, the gap between germline ends came to 18 bases. This CDR3 region has 13 residues.

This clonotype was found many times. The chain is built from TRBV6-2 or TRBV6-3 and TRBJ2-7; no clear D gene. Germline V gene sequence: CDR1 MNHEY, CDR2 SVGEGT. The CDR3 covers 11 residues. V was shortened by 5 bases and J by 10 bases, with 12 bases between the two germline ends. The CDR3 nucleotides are TGTGCCAGCAGTCCTTTGAAGGATCAGTACTTC. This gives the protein CASSPLKDQYF.

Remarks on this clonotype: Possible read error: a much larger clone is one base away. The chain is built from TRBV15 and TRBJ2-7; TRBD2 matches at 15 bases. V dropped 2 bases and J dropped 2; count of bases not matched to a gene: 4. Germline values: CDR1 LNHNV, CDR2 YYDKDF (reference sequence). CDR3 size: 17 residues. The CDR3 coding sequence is TGTGCCACCAGCAGACCGGGACTAGCGGGGGGTCCCTACGAGCAGTACGTC. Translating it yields CATSRPGLAGGPYEQYV.

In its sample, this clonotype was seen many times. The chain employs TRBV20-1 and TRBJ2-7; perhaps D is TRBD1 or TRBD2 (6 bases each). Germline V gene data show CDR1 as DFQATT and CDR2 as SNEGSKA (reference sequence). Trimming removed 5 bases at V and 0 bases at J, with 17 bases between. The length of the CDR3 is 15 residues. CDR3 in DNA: TGCAGTGCTCTAGTTCGGGGGCAGTACTCCTACGAGCAGTACTTC. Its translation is CSALVRGQYSYEQYF.

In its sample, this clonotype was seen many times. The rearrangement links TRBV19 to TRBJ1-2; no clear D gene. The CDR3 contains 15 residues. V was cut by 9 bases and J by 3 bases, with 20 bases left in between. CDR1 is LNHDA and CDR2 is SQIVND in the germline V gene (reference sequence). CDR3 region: CASLGFWRNYYGYTF. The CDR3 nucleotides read TGTGCCAGCTTGGGCTTTTGGAGAAACTACTATGGCTACACCTTC.

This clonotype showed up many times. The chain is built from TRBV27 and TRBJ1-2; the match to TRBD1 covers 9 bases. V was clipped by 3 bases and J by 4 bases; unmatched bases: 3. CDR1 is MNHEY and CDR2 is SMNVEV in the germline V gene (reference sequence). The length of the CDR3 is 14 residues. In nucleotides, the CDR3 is TGTGCCAGCAGTTTTGCGGGACAGGGCTATGGCTACACCTTC. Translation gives CASSFAGQGYGYTF.

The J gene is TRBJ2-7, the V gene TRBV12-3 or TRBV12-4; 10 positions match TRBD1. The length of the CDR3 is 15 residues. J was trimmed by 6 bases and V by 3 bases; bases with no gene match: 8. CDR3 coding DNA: TGTGCCAGCAGTTTTGGGACAGGGGCTCGATCCGAGCAGTACTTC. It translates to CASSFGTGARSEQYF.

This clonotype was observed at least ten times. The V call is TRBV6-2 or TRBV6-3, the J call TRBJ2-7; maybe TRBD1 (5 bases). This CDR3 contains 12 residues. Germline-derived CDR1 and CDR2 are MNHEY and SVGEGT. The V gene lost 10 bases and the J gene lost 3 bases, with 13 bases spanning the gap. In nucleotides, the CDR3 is TGTGCCACCGCACAAGGGGTCTACGAGCAGTACTTC. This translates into CATAQGVYEQYF.

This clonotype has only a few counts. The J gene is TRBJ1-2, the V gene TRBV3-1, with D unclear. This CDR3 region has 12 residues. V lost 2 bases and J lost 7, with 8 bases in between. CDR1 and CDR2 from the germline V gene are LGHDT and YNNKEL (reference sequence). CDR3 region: CASSQWRAGYTF. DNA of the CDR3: TGTGCCAGCAGCCAATGGAGGGCTGGCTACACCTTC.